The rows below give T cell receptor beta chains drawn from one sample of a study of blood T cell repertoires in COVID-19. Libraries were prepared by immunoSEQ multiplex PCR; TCRdb keeps only in-frame clonotypes and omits some of them. The sample holds 230,000 or so clones, less than 90% seen once. Sequenced material: peripheral blood. Receptors originate from a man in his forties with active or convalescent COVID-19. Each CDR3 is given without its conserved first and last residue.

v_gene,CDR3aa
TRBV28,ASSNYRTGEITGYT
TRBV29-1,SAASGDLNTEAF
TRBV7-7,ASSRDSTYNEQF
TRBV27,ASSRVQGNYGYT
TRBV2,ASRLQGAISENVH
TRBV11-2,ASSPHPGLAGGYEQY
TRBV28,ASRKGPGGARTEAF
TRBV19,ASSIYRSTNEKLF
TRBV11-2,ASSSSGGNYGYT
TRBV27,ASRSDRGLREQY
TRBV9,ASSAGRQVTNTEAF
TRBV2,ASSRTGTGGNQPQH
TRBV6-5,ASSIRGRGGYGYT
TRBV27,ASSRASSTDTQY
TRBV28,ASNGLAGLSYEQY
TRBV11-2,ASSSISGRTGELF
TRBV6-1,ASSEGNQKPQH
TRBV27,ASSPQGMGTGELF
TRBV28,ASSDPDFFRQPQH
TRBV7-6,ASSLAGRQGTSNEKLF
TRBV27,ASSLSTGNQPQH
TRBV28,ASSSRVQETQY
TRBV6-5,ASSYRGRTDTQY
TRBV19,ASSKAGGVYNEQF
TRBV6-1,ASSEISGRLQADTQY
TRBV6-5,ASRVDSSGNTIY
TRBV19,ASKASGNTGELF
TRBV7-3,ASSLGTGASYEQY
TRBV18,ASSPYVSPTDTQY
TRBV2,ASRVQGGNTIY
TRBV28,ASSPGQGPYEQY
TRBV28,ASSFATANYGYT
TRBV27,ASRTGSGEQY
TRBV24-1,ATSDFRQVSNQPQH
TRBV19,ASSFRTGANSPLH
TRBV15,ATSRSGLQYQETQY
TRBV5-5,ASSVGTGDSNQPQH
TRBV27,ASSHLQVAEAF
TRBV30,AWSAEWADYGYT
TRBV27,ASSLSYGGNIQY
TRBV5-1,ASSLAGSSYEQY
TRBV9,ASSVGNSGRDTDTQY
TRBV19,ASSHREGEAF
TRBV3-1/TRBV3-2,ASSPSSLNEKLF
TRBV12-3/TRBV12-4,ASRNQGAQAF
TRBV20-1,SASRLASASTDTQY
TRBV24-1,ATSDSSEETQY
TRBV7-8,ASSFSGRLAEETQY
TRBV7-9,ASSSVIETQY
TRBV19,ASSTRTSGRDNEQF
TRBV6-5,ALQKEQGIYGYT